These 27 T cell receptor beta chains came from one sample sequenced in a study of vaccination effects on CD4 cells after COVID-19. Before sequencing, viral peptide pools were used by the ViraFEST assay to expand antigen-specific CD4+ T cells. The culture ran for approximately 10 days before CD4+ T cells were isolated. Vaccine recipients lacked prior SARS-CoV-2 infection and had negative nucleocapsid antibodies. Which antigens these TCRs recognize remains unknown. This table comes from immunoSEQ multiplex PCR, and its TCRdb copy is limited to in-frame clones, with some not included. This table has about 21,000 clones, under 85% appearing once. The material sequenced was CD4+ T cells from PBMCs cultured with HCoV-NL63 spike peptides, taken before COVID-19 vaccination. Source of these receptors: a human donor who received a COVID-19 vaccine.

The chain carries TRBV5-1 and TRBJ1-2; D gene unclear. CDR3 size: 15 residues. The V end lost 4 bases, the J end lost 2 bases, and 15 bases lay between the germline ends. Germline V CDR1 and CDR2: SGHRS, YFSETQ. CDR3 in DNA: TGCGCCAGCAGCCCGGGATCGACACAGAACTATGGCTACACCTTC. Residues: CASSPGSTQNYGYTF.

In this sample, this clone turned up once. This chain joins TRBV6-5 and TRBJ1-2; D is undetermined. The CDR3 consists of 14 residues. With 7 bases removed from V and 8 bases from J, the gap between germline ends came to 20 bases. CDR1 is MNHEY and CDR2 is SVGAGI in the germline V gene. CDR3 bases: TGTGCCAGCAATCCCTCCGGGAGCGACGGGGGCTACACCTTC. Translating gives CASNPSGSDGGYTF.

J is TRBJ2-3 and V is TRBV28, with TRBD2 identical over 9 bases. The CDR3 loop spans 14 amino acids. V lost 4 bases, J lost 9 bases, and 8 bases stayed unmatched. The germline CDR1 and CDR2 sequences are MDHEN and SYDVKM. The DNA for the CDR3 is TGTGCCAGCAGTTATGGGACTAGCCCAAGCACGCAGTATTTT. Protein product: CASSYGTSPSTQYF.

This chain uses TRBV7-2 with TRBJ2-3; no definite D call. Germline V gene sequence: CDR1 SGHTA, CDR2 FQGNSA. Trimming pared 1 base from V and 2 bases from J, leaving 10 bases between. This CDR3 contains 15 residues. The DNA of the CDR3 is TGTGCCAGCAGCTTAGTCTCTGCAGCCACAGATACGCAGTATTTT. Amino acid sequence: CASSLVSAATDTQYF.

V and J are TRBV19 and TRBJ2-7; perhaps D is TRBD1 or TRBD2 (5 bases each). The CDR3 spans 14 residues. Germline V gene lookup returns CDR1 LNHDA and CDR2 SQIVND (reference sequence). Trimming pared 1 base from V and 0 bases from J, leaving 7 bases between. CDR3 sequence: CASSIAGTSYEQYF. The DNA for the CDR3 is TGTGCCAGTAGTATAGCGGGGACCTCCTACGAGCAGTACTTC.

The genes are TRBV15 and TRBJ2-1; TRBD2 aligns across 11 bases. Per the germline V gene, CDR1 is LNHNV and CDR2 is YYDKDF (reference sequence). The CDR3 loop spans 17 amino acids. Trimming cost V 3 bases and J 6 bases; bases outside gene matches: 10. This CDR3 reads CATSSSGTSGPINEQFF. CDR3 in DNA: TGTGCCACCAGCAGCTCCGGGACTAGCGGACCCATCAATGAGCAGTTCTTC.

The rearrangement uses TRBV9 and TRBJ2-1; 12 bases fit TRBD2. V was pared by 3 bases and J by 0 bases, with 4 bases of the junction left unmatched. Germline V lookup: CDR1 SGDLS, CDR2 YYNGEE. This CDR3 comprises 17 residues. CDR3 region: CASSARLAGASYNEQFF. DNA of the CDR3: TGTGCCAGCAGCGCCCGACTAGCGGGGGCCTCCTACAATGAGCAGTTCTTC.

The DNA of the CDR3 is TGTGCCAGCTACTCCTTACAGGGTGAAGCTTTCTTT. This sequence encodes CASYSLQGEAFF. This chain links TRBV28 with TRBJ1-1; D is perhaps TRBD1 (6 bases). The germline gives CDR1 MDHEN, CDR2 SYDVKM. The length of the CDR3 is 12 residues. V lost 8 bases and J lost 7, with 14 bases in between. The full variable domain, completed using reference TRBV28 and TRBJ1-1, is DVKVTQSSRYLVKRTGEKVFLECVQDMDHENMFWYRQDPGLGLRLIYFSYDVKMKEKGDIPEGYSVSREKKERFSLILESASTNQTSMYLCASYSLQGEAFFGQGTRLTVV.

CDR3 sequence: CASRTGTGVAFF. CDR3 coding DNA: TGTGCCAGCAGGACCGGGACAGGGGTCGCTTTCTTT. The rearrangement uses TRBV12-3 or TRBV12-4 and TRBJ1-1; TRBD1 agrees at 10 bases. V shed 6 bases, J shed 11 bases, and the junction held 6 bases outside the gene matches. The CDR3 runs to 12 residues.

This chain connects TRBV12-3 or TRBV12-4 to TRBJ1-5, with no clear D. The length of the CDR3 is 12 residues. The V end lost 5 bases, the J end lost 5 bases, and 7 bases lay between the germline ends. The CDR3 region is CASSRRDQPQHF. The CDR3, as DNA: TGTGCCAGCAGTCGTCGAGATCAGCCCCAGCATTTT.

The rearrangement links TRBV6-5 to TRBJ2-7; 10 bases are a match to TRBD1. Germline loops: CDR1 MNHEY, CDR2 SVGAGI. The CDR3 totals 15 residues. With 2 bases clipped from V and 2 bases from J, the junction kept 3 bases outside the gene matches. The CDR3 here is CASSYKGTGAYEQYF. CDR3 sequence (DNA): TGTGCCAGCAGTTACAAAGGGACAGGGGCCTACGAGCAGTACTTC.

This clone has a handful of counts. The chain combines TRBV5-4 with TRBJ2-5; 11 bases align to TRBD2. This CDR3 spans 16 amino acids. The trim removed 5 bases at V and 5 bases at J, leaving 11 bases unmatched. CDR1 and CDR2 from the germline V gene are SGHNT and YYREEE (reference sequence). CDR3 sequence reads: CASSRSGGASWETQYF. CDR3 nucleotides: TGTGCCAGCAGTCGTAGCGGGGGGGCGTCCTGGGAGACCCAGTACTTC. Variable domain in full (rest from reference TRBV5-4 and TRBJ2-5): ETGVTQSPTHLIKTRGQQVTLRCSSQSGHNTVSWYQQALGQGPQFIFQYYREEENGRGNFPPRFSGLQFPNYSSELNVNALELDDSALYLCASSRSGGASWETQYFGPGTRLLVL.

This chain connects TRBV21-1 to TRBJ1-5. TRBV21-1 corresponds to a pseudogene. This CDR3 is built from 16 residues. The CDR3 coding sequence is TGTGCCAGCAGCAAAGGGGGGGCAGGGTCCAATCAGCCCCAGCATTTT. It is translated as CASSKGGAGSNQPQHF.

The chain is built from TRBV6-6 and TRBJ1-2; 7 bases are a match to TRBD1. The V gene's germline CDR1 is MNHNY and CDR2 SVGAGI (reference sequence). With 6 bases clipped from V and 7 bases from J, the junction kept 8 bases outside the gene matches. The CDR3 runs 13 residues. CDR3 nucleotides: TGTGCCAGCAGCTCCGACAGGGACCGTGGCTACACCTTC. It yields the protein CASSSDRDRGYTF.

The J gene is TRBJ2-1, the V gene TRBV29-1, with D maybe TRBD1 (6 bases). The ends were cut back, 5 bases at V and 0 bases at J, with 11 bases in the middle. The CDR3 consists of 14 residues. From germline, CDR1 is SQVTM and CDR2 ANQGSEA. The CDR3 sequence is CSVSPQGSYNEQFF. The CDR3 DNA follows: TGCAGCGTTTCACCACAGGGCTCCTACAATGAGCAGTTCTTC.

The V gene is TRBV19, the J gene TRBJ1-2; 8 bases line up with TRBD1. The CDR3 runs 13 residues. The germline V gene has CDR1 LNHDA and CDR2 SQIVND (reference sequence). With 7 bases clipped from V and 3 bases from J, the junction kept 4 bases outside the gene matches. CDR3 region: CASTLTGDYGYTF. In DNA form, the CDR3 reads TGTGCCAGTACCCTGACAGGGGACTATGGCTACACCTTC. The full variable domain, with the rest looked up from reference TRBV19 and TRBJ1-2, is DGGITQSPKYLFRKEGQNVTLSCEQNLNHDAMYWYRQDPGQGLRLIYYSQIVNDFQKGDIAEGYSVSREKKESFPLTVTSAQKNPTAFYLCASTLTGDYGYTFGSGTRLTVV.

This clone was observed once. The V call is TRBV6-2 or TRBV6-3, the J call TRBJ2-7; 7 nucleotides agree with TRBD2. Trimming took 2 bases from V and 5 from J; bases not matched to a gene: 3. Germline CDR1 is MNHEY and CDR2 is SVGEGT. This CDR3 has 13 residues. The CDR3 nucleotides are TGTGCCAGCAGTTACCGGGGGACTAACGAGCAGTACTTC. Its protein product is CASSYRGTNEQYF.

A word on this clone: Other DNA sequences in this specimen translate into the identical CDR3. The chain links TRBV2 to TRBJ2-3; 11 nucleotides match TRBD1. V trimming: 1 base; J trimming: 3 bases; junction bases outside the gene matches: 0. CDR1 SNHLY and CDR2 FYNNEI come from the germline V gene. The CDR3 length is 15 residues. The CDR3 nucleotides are TGTGCCAGCAGTGAAGGGGACAGGGGGACAGATACGCAGTATTTT. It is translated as CASSEGDRGTDTQYF.

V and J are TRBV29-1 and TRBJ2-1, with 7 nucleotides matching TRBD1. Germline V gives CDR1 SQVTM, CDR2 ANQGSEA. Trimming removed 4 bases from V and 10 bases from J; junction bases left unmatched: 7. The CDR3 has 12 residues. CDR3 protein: CSVVRQGQEQFF. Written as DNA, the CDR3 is TGCAGCGTTGTAAGACAGGGACAGGAGCAGTTCTTC.

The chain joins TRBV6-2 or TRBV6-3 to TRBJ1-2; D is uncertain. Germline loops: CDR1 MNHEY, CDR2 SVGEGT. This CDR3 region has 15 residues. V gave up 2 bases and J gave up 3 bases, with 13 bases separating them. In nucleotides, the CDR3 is TGTGCCAGCAGTTACCCCGTCGCAGGCTACTATGGCTACACCTTC. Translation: CASSYPVAGYYGYTF.

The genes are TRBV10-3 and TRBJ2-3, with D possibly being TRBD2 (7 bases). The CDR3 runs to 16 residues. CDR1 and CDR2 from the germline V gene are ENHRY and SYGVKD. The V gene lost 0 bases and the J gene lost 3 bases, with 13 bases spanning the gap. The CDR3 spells CAISESRGARTDTQYF. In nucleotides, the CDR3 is TGTGCCATCAGTGAGTCTCGGGGGGCGAGAACAGATACGCAGTATTTT.

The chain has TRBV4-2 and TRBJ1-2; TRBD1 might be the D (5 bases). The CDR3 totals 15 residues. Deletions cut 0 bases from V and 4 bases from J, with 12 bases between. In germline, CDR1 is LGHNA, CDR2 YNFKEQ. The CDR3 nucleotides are TGTGCCAGCAGCCAAGATAAACGAGGGGTCTATGGCTACACCTTC. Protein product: CASSQDKRGVYGYTF.

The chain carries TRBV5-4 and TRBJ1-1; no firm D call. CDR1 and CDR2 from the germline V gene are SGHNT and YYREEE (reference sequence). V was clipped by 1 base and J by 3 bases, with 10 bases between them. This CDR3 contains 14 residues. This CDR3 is CASSLRASDTEAFF. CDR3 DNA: TGTGCCAGCAGCTTGCGGGCGTCGGACACTGAAGCTTTCTTT.

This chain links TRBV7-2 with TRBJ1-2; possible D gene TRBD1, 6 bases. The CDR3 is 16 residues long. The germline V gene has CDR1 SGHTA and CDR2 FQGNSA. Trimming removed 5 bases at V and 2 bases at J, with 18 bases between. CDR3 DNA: TGTGCCAGCAGCCCCCAGATCAGGACAGACAACTATGGCTACACCTTC. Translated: CASSPQIRTDNYGYTF. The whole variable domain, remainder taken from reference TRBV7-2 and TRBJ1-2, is GAGVSQSPSNKVTEKGKDVELRCDPISGHTALYWYRQSLGQGLEFLIYFQGNSAPDKSGLPSDRFSAERTGGSVSTLTIQRTQQEDSAVYLCASSPQIRTDNYGYTFGSGTRLTVV.

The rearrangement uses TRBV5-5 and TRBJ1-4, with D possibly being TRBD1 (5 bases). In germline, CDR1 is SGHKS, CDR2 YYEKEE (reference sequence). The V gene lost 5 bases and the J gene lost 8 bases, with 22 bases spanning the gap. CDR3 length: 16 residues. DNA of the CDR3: TGTGCCAGCAGTTCCACTCTGAGGGGCGAGGCGGAAAAACTGTTTTTT. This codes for CASSSTLRGEAEKLFF.

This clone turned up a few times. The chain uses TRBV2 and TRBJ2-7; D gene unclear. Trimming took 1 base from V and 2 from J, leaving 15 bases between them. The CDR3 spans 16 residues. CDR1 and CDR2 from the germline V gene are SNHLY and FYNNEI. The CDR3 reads CASSEVRRQTPYEQYF. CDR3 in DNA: TGTGCCAGCAGTGAAGTCAGGCGCCAGACCCCCTACGAGCAGTACTTC.

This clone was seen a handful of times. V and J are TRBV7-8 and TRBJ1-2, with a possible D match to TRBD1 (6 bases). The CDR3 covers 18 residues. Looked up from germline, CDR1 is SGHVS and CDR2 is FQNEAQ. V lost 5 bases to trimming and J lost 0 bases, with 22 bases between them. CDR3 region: CASSPAPAGARANYGYTF. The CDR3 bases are TGTGCCAGCAGCCCCGCCCCGGCAGGGGCACGAGCTAACTATGGCTACACCTTC.